This T cell receptor (beta chain) emerged from a study of T cells in Graves' hyperthyroidism and ophthalmopathy. General study points: Most clonotypes expanded in the thyroid (above 0.001) were also present in blood.

RNA transcripts gave rise to amplified TCR beta CDR3 regions. HTBI primers drove first-round RT-PCR of the TCR CDR3. Via MiXCR, TCRdb re-called the multiplex PCR reads, giving one row per CDR3 protein. The table records under 700,000 distinct CDR3 sequences, 46% of them present only once. This clonotype was counted only a few times. Its target is unknown. The study enrolled patients aged 18 to 65 with newly diagnosed hyperthyroidism of under 2 months' duration. The sample comprised peripheral blood or thyroid tissue (not recorded which). This clonotype originated in a woman aged 18-29 years with Graves' hyperthyroidism.

The CDR3 bases are TGCAGTGCATCTAGCGCCTCCTACGAGCAGTACTTC. Translating gives CSASSASYEQYF. The chain links TRBV20-1 to TRBJ2-7; D perhaps matches TRBD2 (6 bases). The CDR3 runs to 12 residues. V lost 6 bases and J 0 bases, leaving 9 bases between the germline ends. CDR1 DFQATT and CDR2 SNEGSKA come from the germline V gene (reference sequence).